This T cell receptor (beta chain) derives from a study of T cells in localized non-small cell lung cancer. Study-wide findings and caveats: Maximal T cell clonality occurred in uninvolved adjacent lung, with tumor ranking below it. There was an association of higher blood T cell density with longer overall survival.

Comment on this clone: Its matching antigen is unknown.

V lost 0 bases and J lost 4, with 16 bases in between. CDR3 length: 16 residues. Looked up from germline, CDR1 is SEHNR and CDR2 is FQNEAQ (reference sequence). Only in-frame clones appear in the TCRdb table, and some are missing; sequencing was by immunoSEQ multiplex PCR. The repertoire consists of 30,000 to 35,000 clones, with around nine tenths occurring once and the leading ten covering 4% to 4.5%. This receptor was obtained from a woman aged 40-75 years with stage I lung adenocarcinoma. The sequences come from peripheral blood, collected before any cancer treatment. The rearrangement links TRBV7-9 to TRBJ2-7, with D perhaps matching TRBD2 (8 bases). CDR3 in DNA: TGTGCCAGCAGCTTAGCGTCGGGGGGGACAGAGTACGAGCAGTACTTC. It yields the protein CASSLASGGTEYEQYF.